Below are 8 T cell receptor beta chains sequenced from a single sample in a study of T cell repertoires in aging, cancer and after chemotherapy. A mixed TRB-A/B primer pool amplified rearranged TRB by multiplex touch-down PCR. TCRdb called the multiplex PCR reads again in MiXCR, with one record for every CDR3 protein. The sample has approximately 4,900 distinct CDR3 sequences, 30% to 40% seen once; the top ten hold 35% to 50%. TCR beta rearrangements were amplified from peripheral blood genomic DNA. Material for sequencing was blood. All receptors derive from a human donor with a blood cancer.

About this clonotype: Germline and junction disagree at one end, which may indicate a read error. The V and J genes are TRBV6-5 and TRBJ2-3, with D unresolved. This CDR3 is built from 12 residues. Germline CDR1 and CDR2: MNHEY and SVGAGI. The CDR3, as DNA: TGTGCCATCAGTAAGCAGGCGGATACGCAGTATTTT. This sequence encodes CAISKQADTQYF.

The V call is TRBV7-2, the J call TRBJ2-7; D unclear. Trimming stripped 5 bases from V and 3 bases from J, with 5 bases between. The germline gives CDR1 SGHTA, CDR2 FQGNSA. CDR3 size: 11 residues. CDR3 DNA sequence: TGTGCCAGCAGCCCATACTACGAGCAGTACTTC. Translation: CASSPYYEQYF.

This chain connects TRBV11-1 to TRBJ2-3; no clear D gene. Germline CDR1 is SGHAT and CDR2 is FQDESV (reference sequence). The CDR3 has 13 amino acids. Trimming removed 5 bases at V and 6 bases at J, with 12 bases between. The CDR3 loop is CASSALVGDTQYF. In DNA, the CDR3 is TGTGCCAGCAGCGCCTTAGTTGGCGATACGCAGTATTTT.

Of note for this clonotype: This may stem from a read error, because a much larger clone lies one nucleotide away. V usage is TRBV6-5 and J usage is TRBJ2-1; TRBD2 matches 13 bases. J lost 9 bases, V lost 7 bases, and 12 bases had no gene match. Germline V gene lookup returns CDR1 MNHEY and CDR2 SVGAGI. The CDR3 spans 16 residues. The CDR3 DNA follows: TGTGCCAGCAACCAATCCACTAGCGGGGGGGCCGGTGAGCAGTTCTTC. It encodes CASNQSTSGGAGEQFF.

By frequency in the sample, this clonotype is medium-sized. The rearrangement joins TRBV29-1 to TRBJ1-2; D not resolved. V was trimmed by 3 bases and J by 0 bases, leaving 11 bases between them. CDR1 and CDR2 (germline): SQVTM, ANQGSEA. The CDR3 consists of 14 residues. CDR3 loop: CSVDGIAANYGYTF. Here the CDR3 DNA reads TGCAGCGTTGACGGGATAGCAGCTAACTATGGCTACACCTTC. The full variable domain, its missing parts supplied by reference TRBV29-1 and TRBJ1-2, is SAVISQKPSRDICQRGTSLTIQCQVDSQVTMMFWYRQQPGQSLTLIATANQGSEATYESGFVIDKFPISRPNLTFSTLTVSNMSPEDSSIYLCSVDGIAANYGYTFGSGTRLTVV.

This clonotype is medium-sized (0.01 to 0.1%) within its sample. The chain has TRBV6-5 and TRBJ2-7; TRBD2 is a possible D gene (5 bases). This CDR3 has 14 residues. V lost 6 bases and J 2 bases, leaving 14 bases between the germline ends. CDR1 MNHEY and CDR2 SVGAGI come from the germline V gene. The chain's CDR3 is CASSPLHGAYEQYV. DNA of the CDR3: TGTGCCAGCAGCCCTCTACACGGGGCCTACGAGCAGTACGTC.

The rearrangement uses TRBV27 and TRBJ2-1; possible D gene TRBD2, 6 bases. The CDR3 is 14 residues long. The V and J ends lost 6 bases and 4 bases respectively, with 13 bases between them. CDR1 is MNHEY, CDR2 SMNVEV, per germline (reference sequence). CDR3 sequence: CASSRDLAYNEQFF. DNA of the CDR3: TGTGCCAGCAGCCGGGACTTGGCGTACAATGAGCAGTTCTTC.

The gene calls are TRBV5-1 and TRBJ1-6; no clear D gene. Trimming removed 0 bases from V and 6 bases from J, with 13 bases in between. The CDR3 is 16 amino acids. Germline V lookup: CDR1 SGHRS, CDR2 YFSETQ. The CDR3, as DNA: TGCGCCAGCAGCTTGGAAATCACTCGGCCTAATTCACCCCTCCACTTT. Encoded protein: CASSLEITRPNSPLHF.